This TCR beta chain emerged from a study of cytomegalovirus exposure and HLA in healthy donors. The germline V and J ends were trimmed by 3 bases and 5 bases, with 17 bases remaining between them. The CDR3 runs 15 residues. Germline V gene lookup returns CDR1 LGHNA and CDR2 YNFKEQ. The PCR employed 60 Vbeta primers together with 13 Jbeta primers. Repertoires were generated with immunoSEQ multiplex PCR, while TCRdb's copy carries only in-frame clones and drops some. The listing contains tens of thousands of clones. A word on this clone: Its antigen is undetermined.

General study results and limits: Donors belonging to an Asian-associated ancestry cluster reportedly showed fewer N-insertions in productive TCRs than the 666-donor mean, according to what a later analysis found. As a later analysis revealed, most CMV-associated TCR beta chains appeared HLA-restricted.

The clonotype was recovered from a woman aged 40-49 years in good health and CMV-seropositive. The V call is TRBV4-2, the J call TRBJ2-7; the D gene is possibly TRBD1 (5 bases). The sequenced material came from PBMCs. The CDR3: CASSQGKGDRDEQYF. The CDR3 nucleotides are TGTGCCAGCAGCCAGGGTAAAGGGGATAGGGACGAGCAGTACTTC.